The present TCR beta chain was sequenced within a study of CD8 T cells in ankylosing spondylitis. CDR3 length equals 12 residues. The V end was cut by 5 bases, the J end by 8 bases, with 10 bases between. The TCR beta libraries were generated through quantitative 5'-RACE incorporating molecular barcodes. TCRdb reanalysed the 5' RACE reads using MiXCR and keeps one entry per CDR3 protein. The sample contains about 250,000 distinct CDR3 sequences, approximately 24% of which appear only once. Only a few counts were recorded for this clonotype. Sequencing used blood, either unsorted or a sorted T cell fraction (not recorded which). The TCR originated in a male donor with ankylosing spondylitis or in good health (not recorded which). The chain joins TRBV12-3 or TRBV12-4 to TRBJ2-1; TRBD1 might be the D (6 bases). The chain's CDR3 is CASSPQGDEQFF. The CDR3 nucleotides are TGTGCCAGCAGTCCACAGGGCGATGAGCAGTTCTTC.